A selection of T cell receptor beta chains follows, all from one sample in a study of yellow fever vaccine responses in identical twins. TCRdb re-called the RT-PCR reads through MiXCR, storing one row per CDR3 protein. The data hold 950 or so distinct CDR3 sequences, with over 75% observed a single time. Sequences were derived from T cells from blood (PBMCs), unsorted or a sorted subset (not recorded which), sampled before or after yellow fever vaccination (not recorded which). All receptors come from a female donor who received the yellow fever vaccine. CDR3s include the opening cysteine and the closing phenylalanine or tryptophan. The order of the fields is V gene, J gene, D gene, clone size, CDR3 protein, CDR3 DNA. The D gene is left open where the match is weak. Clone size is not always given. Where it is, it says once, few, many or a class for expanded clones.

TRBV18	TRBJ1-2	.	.	CASSMSGAFYGYTF	TGTGCCAGCTCAATGTCAGGGGCCTTCTATGGCTACACCTTC
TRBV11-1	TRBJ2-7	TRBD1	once	CASSDTDRPLEQYF	TGTGCCAGCAGCGACACGGACAGGCCGCTGGAGCAGTACTTC
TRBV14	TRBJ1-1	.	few	CASSQARREAFF	TGTGCCAGCAGCCAAGCCAGAAGGGAGGCTTTCTTT
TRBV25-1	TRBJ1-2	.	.	CASPGLYGYTF	TGTGCCAGTCCAGGCCTCTATGGCTACACCTTC
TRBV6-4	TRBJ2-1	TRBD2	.	CASSDGGGEYEQFF	TGTGCCAGCAGTGACGGCGGGGGGGAGTATGAGCAGTTCTTC
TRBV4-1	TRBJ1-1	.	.	CASSQDLQGGAEAFF	TGCGCCAGCAGCCAAGATCTTCAGGGTGGGGCTGAAGCTTTCTTT
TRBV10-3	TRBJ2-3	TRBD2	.	CAISTSVVAGSTDTQYF	TGTGCCATCAGCACCTCCGTAGTAGCGGGGAGCACAGATACGCAGTATTTT
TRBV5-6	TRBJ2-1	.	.	CASSHGLGSEQFF	TGTGCCAGCAGCCACGGATTGGGTAGTGAGCAGTTCTTC
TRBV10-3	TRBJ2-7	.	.	CAISEDGALLYEQYF	TGTGCCATCAGTGAGGACGGGGCCCTCTTGTACGAGCAGTACTTC
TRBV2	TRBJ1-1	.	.	CAGGGNTEAFF	TGTGCGGGGGGCGGGAACACTGAAGCTTTCTTT
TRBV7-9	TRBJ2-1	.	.	CASSPAINEQFF	TGTGCCAGCAGCCCAGCTATAAATGAGCAGTTCTTC
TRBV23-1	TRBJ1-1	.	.	CASIQLNTEAFF	TGCGCCAGCATCCAATTGAACACTGAAGCTTTCTTT
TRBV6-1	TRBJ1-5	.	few	CASSTAPYSNQPQHF	TGTGCCAGCAGCACGGCGCCATATAGCAATCAGCCCCAGCATTTT
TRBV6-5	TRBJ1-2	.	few	CASSYGGDYGYTF	TGTGCCAGCAGTTACGGGGGGGACTATGGCTACACCTTC
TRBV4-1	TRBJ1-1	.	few	CASSQDGMGTEAFF	TGCGCCAGCAGCCAAGATGGGATGGGGACTGAAGCTTTCTTT
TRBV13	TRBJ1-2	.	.	CASSRSLGSDYGYTF	TGTGCCAGCAGCCGTTCGCTAGGGTCAGACTATGGCTACACCTTC
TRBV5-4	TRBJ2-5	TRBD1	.	CASSRYRGAQETQYF	TGTGCCAGCAGCCGATACAGGGGAGCCCAAGAGACCCAGTACTTC
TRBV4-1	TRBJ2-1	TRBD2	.	CASSQTPSGSVGEQFF	TGCGCCAGCAGCCAAACTCCTAGCGGGAGCGTTGGGGAGCAGTTCTTC
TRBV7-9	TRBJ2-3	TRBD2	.	CASSRGGASTDTQYF	TGTGCCAGCAGCCGCGGGGGGGCTAGCACAGATACGCAGTATTTT
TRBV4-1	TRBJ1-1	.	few	CASSQDGLHSNTEAFF	TGCGCCAGCAGCCAAGATGGTTTACATTCGAACACTGAAGCTTTCTTT
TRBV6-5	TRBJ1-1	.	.	CASSYGVMGTEAFF	TGTGCCAGCAGTTACGGGGTGATGGGAACTGAAGCTTTCTTT
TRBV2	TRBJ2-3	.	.	CASSENSGVIPDTQYF	TGTGCCAGCAGTGAAAATTCGGGAGTTATCCCAGATACGCAGTATTTT
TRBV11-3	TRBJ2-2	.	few	CASSLGVGELFF	TGTGCCAGCAGCTTGGGAGTCGGGGAGCTGTTTTTT
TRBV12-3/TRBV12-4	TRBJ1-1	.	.	CASSLGGGGTEAFF	TGTGCCAGCAGTTTAGGGGGCGGGGGAACTGAAGCTTTCTTT
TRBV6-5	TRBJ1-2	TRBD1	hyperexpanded	CASSYSTSGQYYGYTF	TGTGCCAGCAGTTACTCAACCTCGGGACAGTACTATGGCTACACCTTC
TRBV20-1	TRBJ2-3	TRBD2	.	CSALGLAVDTQYF	TGCAGTGCCCTCGGACTAGCCGTAGATACGCAGTATTTT
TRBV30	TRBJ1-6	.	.	CAWSPPGEYNSPLHF	TGTGCCTGGAGTCCCCCGGGGGAGTATAATTCACCCCTCCACTTT
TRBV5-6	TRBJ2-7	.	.	CASSWEDEQYF	TGTGCCAGCAGCTGGGAGGACGAGCAGTACTTC
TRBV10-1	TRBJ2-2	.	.	CASSEGFNTGELFF	TGCGCCAGCAGTGAGGGGTTTAACACCGGGGAGCTGTTTTTT
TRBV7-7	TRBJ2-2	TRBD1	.	CASSRTGEVGGELFF	TGTGCTAGCAGCCGGACAGGGGAGGTCGGCGGGGAGCTGTTTTTT
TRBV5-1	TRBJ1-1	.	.	CASSLQGVDTEAFF	TGCGCCAGCAGCTTACAGGGCGTAGACACTGAAGCTTTCTTT
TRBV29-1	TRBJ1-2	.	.	CSVPMMGSGYTF	TGCAGCGTCCCTATGATGGGGAGCGGCTACACCTTC
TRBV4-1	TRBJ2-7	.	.	CASSQRDLASYEQYF	TGCGCCAGCAGCCAAAGGGATCTCGCCTCCTACGAGCAGTACTTC
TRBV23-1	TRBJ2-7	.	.	CASMVLKDTTDCSSYEQYF	TGCGCCAGCATGGTACTTAAGGATACTACGGACTGTAGCTCCTACGAGCAGTACTTC
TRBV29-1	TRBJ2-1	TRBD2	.	CSVELAGYNEQFF	TGCAGCGTTGAGCTAGCGGGATACAATGAGCAGTTCTTC
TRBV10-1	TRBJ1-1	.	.	CASSDIQDRLGYTEAFF	TGCGCCAGCAGTGACATCCAGGATCGTCTCGGGTACACTGAAGCTTTCTTT
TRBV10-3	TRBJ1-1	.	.	CAISESTTGAEGTEAFF	TGTGCCATCAGTGAGTCGACTACTGGGGCAGAGGGCACTGAAGCTTTCTTT
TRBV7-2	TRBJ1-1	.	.	CASSLGAVEAFF	TGTGCCAGCAGCTTAGGGGCAGTTGAAGCTTTCTTT
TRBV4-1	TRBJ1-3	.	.	CAIRQVAGLAGNTIYF	TGCGCCATCAGACAAGTAGCGGGGCTAGCTGGAAACACCATATATTTT
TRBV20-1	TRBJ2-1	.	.	CSARAVNEQFF	TGCAGTGCTAGAGCGGTCAATGAGCAGTTCTTC
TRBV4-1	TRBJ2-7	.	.	CASSQDVRSYEQYF	TGCGCCAGCAGCCAAGATGTCCGCAGCTACGAGCAGTACTTC
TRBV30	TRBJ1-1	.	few	CAWSVWAAHQNTEAFF	TGTGCCTGGAGTGTTTGGGCAGCGCACCAGAACACTGAAGCTTTCTTT
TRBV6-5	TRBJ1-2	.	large	CASSYSTGVGSYGYTF	TGTGCCAGCAGTTACTCGACTGGGGTAGGGAGCTATGGCTACACCTTC
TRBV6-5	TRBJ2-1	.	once	CASSYGTMGSSYNEQFF	TGTGCCAGCAGTTACGGTACGATGGGGAGCTCCTACAATGAGCAGTTCTTC
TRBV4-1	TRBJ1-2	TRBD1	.	CASSQVDRGRYGYTF	TGCGCCAGCAGCCAAGTGGACAGGGGCCGGTATGGCTACACCTTC
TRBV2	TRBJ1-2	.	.	CASSAGLYGYTF	TGTGCCAGCAGTGCTGGGTTGTATGGCTACACCTTC
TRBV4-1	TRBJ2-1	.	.	CASSLGGNEQFF	TGCGCCAGCAGCCTCGGTGGGAATGAGCAGTTCTTC
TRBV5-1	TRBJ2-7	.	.	CASSFASSSYEQYF	TGCGCCAGCAGCTTCGCCTCGAGCTCCTACGAGCAGTACTTC